This TCR beta chain was profiled in a study of blood T cell repertoires in COVID-19. The wider study: Researchers got acute and convalescent COVID-19 samples from the United States, Italy and Spain. PBMCs, B-cell-depleted T cells, or T cells were the source of the cDNA or gDNA that made up the material.

As processed by the authors: Researchers report that nucleated cell counts were estimated from reference gene primer amplification. Profiling relied on immunoSEQ multiplex PCR, and the TCRdb table lists in-frame clones only, not all of them. V, J and clone size are those of that table, while D and trimming were read from the DNA. The table records about 55,000 clones, 85% of them present only once. This clone came up once. The CDR3 spans 15 residues. The source of this sequence is a human donor in a cohort sampled during active COVID-19. This rearrangement joins TRBV21-1 to TRBJ1-1. TRBV21-1 has pseudogene status. Sequencing input: peripheral blood. The CDR3 spells CASRQGRGEGAEAFF. CDR3 nucleotides: TGTGCCAGCAGGCAAGGGAGGGGAGAGGGGGCTGAAGCTTTCTTT.